The entry below gives a single TCR beta chain sequence along with its context. Its antigen is undetermined. This record comes from a study of OX40 agonist ivuxolimab in advanced cancers. Study-wide results and limits: Within 6 weeks, CD4+ and CD8+ blood T cells expanded clonally at 0.1 to 3.0 mg/kg. Averaged across samples, CD8+ T cells carried more expanded clones than CD4+ did.

Method: immunoSEQ multiplex PCR; TCRdb's copy keeps in-frame clones and lacks some. The sample lists roughly 70,000 clones, more than 70% occurring once. Germline-derived CDR1 and CDR2 are ENHRY and SYGVKD. V shed 2 bases and J shed 3 bases, with 8 bases lying between them. The CDR3 has 14 residues. V and J are TRBV10-3 and TRBJ1-5; possibly TRBD1 for D (6 bases). Sequences were derived from CD4+ or CD8+ T cells sorted from blood, sampled in a trial of the OX40 agonist ivuxolimab. This receptor was identified in an adult with an advanced solid tumor such as melanoma, head and neck, liver or kidney cancer. The CDR3 nucleotides are TGTGCCATCAGTGAGCAGGGGTACAATCAGCCCCAGCATTTT. This encodes CAISEQGYNQPQHF.